This paragraph covers one T cell receptor beta chain sequence. The sample comes from a study of blood T cell repertoires in COVID-19. Study-level background: The United States, Italy and Spain were the sources of the acute and convalescent COVID-19 samples.

This table comes from immunoSEQ multiplex PCR, and its TCRdb copy is limited to in-frame clones, with some not included. The sample carries 75,000 to 95,000 clones, less than 85% recorded once. V shed 4 bases and J 6 bases; nucleotides not matched to a gene: 9. From germline, CDR1 is LGHNA and CDR2 YSLEER. The CDR3 consists of 15 residues. Seattle's cohort entered during active infection and was followed longitudinally. This chain links TRBV4-3 with TRBJ2-3, with 8 bases fitting TRBD1. The source is a man between 65 and 85 years old with COVID-19, enrolled during active disease. Sequencing used peripheral blood. CDR3 region: CASSLQDRAGDTQYF. The CDR3 DNA reads TGCGCCAGCAGCCTACAGGACAGGGCAGGGGATACGCAGTATTTT.